This T cell receptor (beta chain) is from a study of OX40 agonist ivuxolimab in advanced cancers. Overall study: Dosing consisted of intravenous ivuxolimab at 0.01 to 10 mg/kg every 2 weeks.

Profiled with immunoSEQ multiplex PCR; TCRdb holds only in-frame clones, not every one. The sample carries roughly 51,000 clones, approximately 91% recorded once. The CDR3 covers 17 residues. The V end was cut by 1 base, the J end by 2 bases, with 17 bases between. Germline lookup yields CDR1 MDHEN and CDR2 SYDVKM. This TCR came from an adult with an advanced solid tumor such as melanoma, head and neck, liver or kidney cancer. The chain employs TRBV28 and TRBJ1-2, with D possibly TRBD1 on 6 matching bases. The sequencing here drew on CD4+ or CD8+ T cells sorted from blood, taken in a trial of the OX40 agonist ivuxolimab. In DNA form, the CDR3 reads TGTGCCAGCAGTTTATCGGCAAGCTGGACAGAAAACTATGGCTACACCTTC. Amino acids: CASSLSASWTENYGYTF.